The 29 T cell receptor beta chains below all came from one sample that was sequenced in a study of T cell responses to AZD1222 COVID-19 vaccine. Clones were sequenced by immunoSEQ multiplex PCR, and TCRdb holds only the in-frame ones, with some missing. Of 100,000 or so clones in the sample, more than 85% were seen once. The source was peripheral blood, collected on day 0 of AZD1222 vaccination. The receptor set was obtained from an adult in good health.

The gene calls are TRBV6-7 and TRBJ1-2; possible D gene TRBD1, 5 bases. TRBV6-7 is given ORF status, its function remaining uncertain. The V end was cut by 6 bases, the J end by 8 bases, with 13 bases between. There are 12 residues in the CDR3. The CDR3 spells CASRPGPAGYTF. The CDR3 bases are TGTGCCAGCAGACCGGGACCGGCGGGCTACACCTTC.

The chain links TRBV28 to TRBJ2-4, with 11 bases matching TRBD2. CDR1 is MDHEN, CDR2 SYDVKM, per germline. This CDR3 spans 17 amino acids. The J segment lost 0 bases and the V segment lost 2 bases, leaving 3 bases of the junction unmatched. CDR3 DNA sequence: TGTGCCAGCAGTTTAACTAGCGGGGGAGTAGCCAAAAACATTCAGTACTTC. It codes for CASSLTSGGVAKNIQYF.

This clone was seen once. The chain combines TRBV6-5 with TRBJ1-5, with D tentatively TRBD1 (5 bases). Trimming pared 0 bases from V and 9 bases from J, leaving 12 bases between. This CDR3 contains 14 residues. Germline loops: CDR1 MNHEY, CDR2 SVGAGI. The CDR3 loop reads CASSYSQGGVPQHF. The CDR3 nucleotides read TGTGCCAGCAGTTACTCCCAGGGCGGCGTGCCCCAGCATTTT.

The chain uses TRBV5-1 and TRBJ1-1; no firm D call. The CDR3 extends over 14 amino acids. Trimming left V 2 bases short and J 1 base short, with 9 bases between. Germline V CDR1 and CDR2: SGHRS, YFSETQ. The CDR3 DNA reads as TGCGCCAGCAGCTTTGGGGTAGGGAACACTGAAGCTTTCTTT. It is translated as CASSFGVGNTEAFF.

This clone was counted once. The chain has TRBV4-1 and TRBJ2-7; 9 bases match TRBD1. J was trimmed by 4 bases and V by 0 bases; bases with no gene match: 7. CDR1 and CDR2 from the germline V gene are MGHRA and YSYEKL. The CDR3 sequence is 16 residues long. The CDR3 spells CASSQDRGTGLYEQYF. Here the CDR3 DNA reads TGCGCCAGCAGCCAAGATCGGGGGACAGGGCTGTACGAGCAGTACTTC.

This clone was counted a single time. V and J are TRBV7-2 and TRBJ2-7, with D perhaps TRBD1 (5 bases). Germline V CDR1 and CDR2: SGHTA, FQGNSA. The CDR3 sequence is 16 residues long. Trimming shortened V by 6 bases and J by 3 bases, and 21 bases separated the two germline ends. In nucleotides, the CDR3 is TGTGCCAGCAGTAGTTTCTTAGACAGAAGATACTACGAGCAGTACTTC. This translates into CASSSFLDRRYYEQYF.

The genes are TRBV5-6 and TRBJ2-7; a possible D gene is TRBD1 (6 bases). With 3 bases removed from V and 6 bases from J, the gap between germline ends came to 25 bases. The CDR3 length is 17 residues. Germline CDR1 and CDR2: SGHDT and YYEEEE. CDR3 amino acids: CASSSTRDNSPSSEQYF. CDR3 DNA: TGTGCCAGCAGCTCCACGAGGGACAATTCCCCATCATCCGAGCAGTACTTC.

The V call is TRBV9, the J call TRBJ1-3; D call uncertain. V was shortened by 4 bases and J by 0 bases, with 11 bases between the two germline ends. The CDR3 contains 15 residues. CDR1 and CDR2 from the germline V gene are SGDLS and YYNGEE. CDR3 loop: CASSPGMGSGNTIYF. CDR3 in DNA: TGTGCCAGCAGCCCCGGTATGGGCTCTGGAAACACCATATATTTT.

This clone was seen once. The V call is TRBV2, the J call TRBJ2-7, with 8 positions matching TRBD2. The CDR3 spans 15 residues. Germline CDR1 is SNHLY and CDR2 is FYNNEI. V lost 7 bases and J lost 2; bases outside the gene matches: 10. CDR3 sequence: CASIDGGLAPYEQYF. In nucleotides, the CDR3 is TGTGCCAGCATCGATGGAGGACTAGCCCCCTACGAGCAGTACTTC.

This sequence joins TRBV11-2 and TRBJ1-6, with a weak D call TRBD1 (5 bases). The ends were cut back, 5 bases at V and 10 bases at J, with 18 bases in the middle. The CDR3 contains 15 residues. Germline lookup yields CDR1 SGHAT and CDR2 FQNNGV. This chain's CDR3 is CASSPGTVAGSPLHF. As DNA, the CDR3 is TGTGCCAGCAGCCCAGGGACCGTCGCGGGGTCACCCCTCCACTTT.

The chain is built from TRBV27 and TRBJ1-2, with D tentatively TRBD1 (6 bases). This CDR3 comprises 16 residues. The ends were cut back, 2 bases at V and 1 base at J, with 14 bases in the middle. Germline assignment: CDR1 MNHEY and CDR2 SMNVEV (reference sequence). In DNA form, the CDR3 reads TGTGCCAGCAGTTTAGGGTTTCCAGGGGTTAACTATGGCTACACCTTC. This gives the protein CASSLGFPGVNYGYTF.

The rearrangement joins TRBV7-5 to TRBJ1-2; TRBD1 is the table's D call, not checked against the DNA. TRBV7-5 is shown as a pseudogene. The CDR3 is made up of 16 amino acids. Here the CDR3 DNA reads TGTGTCAGAAGTCTCCCGGGACAGGGAGAGTACTATGGCTACACCTTC. Its translation is CVRSLPGQGEYYGYTF.

CDR3: CASSPTRTGPNEKLFF. CDR3 nucleotide sequence: TGTGCCAGCTCACCGACTAGAACTGGTCCTAATGAAAAACTGTTTTTT. This chain uses TRBV18 with TRBJ1-4; D unclear. Germline V lookup: CDR1 KGHSH, CDR2 LQKENI. V was shortened by 3 bases and J by 3 bases, with 14 bases between the two germline ends. The CDR3 spans 16 residues.

V and J are TRBV20-1 and TRBJ2-1; 9 bases align to TRBD1. The CDR3 has 16 amino acids. V dropped 3 bases and J dropped 8; count of bases not matched to a gene: 14. Germline CDR1 DFQATT, CDR2 SNEGSKA (reference sequence). Here the CDR3 DNA reads TGCAGTGCTAGTACGATCATTCGGGACAGGGTCCATGAGCAGTTCTTC. It specifies CSASTIIRDRVHEQFF.

This chain links TRBV24-1 with TRBJ2-1; 7 nucleotides agree with TRBD2. Germline CDR1 is KGHDR and CDR2 is SFDVKD. CDR3 length: 16 residues. V lost 2 bases, J lost 2 bases, and 5 bases stayed unmatched. The CDR3, as DNA: TGTGCCACCAGTGATTGGGGCGGGGGAACCTACAATGAGCAGTTCTTC. It yields the protein CATSDWGGGTYNEQFF.

The J gene is TRBJ1-5, the V gene TRBV3-1 (or the pseudogene TRBV3-2); D remains ambiguous. V was trimmed by 6 bases and J by 3 bases, leaving 15 bases between them. Germline CDR1 LGHDT, CDR2 YNNKEL (reference sequence). This CDR3 is built from 15 residues. The DNA for the CDR3 is TGTGCCAGCAGTCCCTCCCACCCTCCCAATCAGCCCCAGCATTTT. Its protein product is CASSPSHPPNQPQHF.

The CDR3 DNA reads TGTGCCAGCAGTGCTCTGGCGGGGCTAAATGAGCAGTTCTTC. Translating it yields CASSALAGLNEQFF. V and J are TRBV27 and TRBJ2-1, with D maybe TRBD2 (6 bases). This CDR3 is built from 14 residues. Per germline, CDR1 MNHEY and CDR2 SMNVEV (reference sequence). The ends were cut back, 5 bases at V and 7 bases at J, with 15 bases in the middle.

This clone occurred once. Germline is not matched at one junction end, which may reflect a read error. This chain connects TRBV9 to TRBJ2-3; 9 bases are shared with TRBD2. The germline V gene encodes CDR1 SGDLS and CDR2 YYNGEE. This CDR3 region has 16 residues. The CDR3: CASSSPAGGLTNTQYF. CDR3 nucleotides: TGTGCCAGCAGCTCCCCAGCGGGGGGCCTCACAAATACGCAGTATTTT.

This sequence joins TRBV2 and TRBJ1-2; 10 nucleotides align to TRBD1. Germline V gives CDR1 SNHLY, CDR2 FYNNEI. This CDR3 spans 17 amino acids. Trimming removed 3 bases from V and 2 bases from J; junction bases left unmatched: 9. The CDR3 spells CASSDRDRGGGNYGYTF. In DNA, the CDR3 is TGTGCCAGCAGTGACCGGGACAGGGGCGGAGGGAACTATGGCTACACCTTC.

This chain connects TRBV4-3 to TRBJ2-1, with TRBD1 matching over 7 bases. After removal of 0 bases from V and 8 bases from J, the junction contained 7 bases not matched to a gene. This CDR3 is built from 15 residues. Per the germline V gene, CDR1 is LGHNA and CDR2 is YSLEER. The CDR3 loop reads CASSQEQGFTHEQFF. Written as DNA, the CDR3 is TGCGCCAGCAGCCAAGAACAGGGGTTTACCCATGAGCAGTTCTTC.

The chain carries TRBV5-1 and TRBJ2-2; D is possibly TRBD1 (7 bases). The CDR3 runs 18 residues. With 7 bases removed from V and 2 bases from J, the gap between germline ends came to 24 bases. Germline CDR1 reads SGHRS; CDR2 reads YFSETQ. The CDR3 is CASRRGILTGVNTGELFF. The DNA for the CDR3 is TGCGCCAGCCGACGGGGGATCCTCACAGGGGTCAACACCGGGGAGCTGTTTTTT.

The chain has TRBV14 and TRBJ2-1; TRBD2 aligns across 8 bases. The germline CDR1 and CDR2 sequences are SGHDN and FVKESK. V was clipped by 4 bases and J by 8 bases; unmatched bases: 13. The CDR3 has 16 residues. DNA of the CDR3: TGTGCCAGCAGCCGGAACATCGGGGGGGCCAGGTATGAGCAGTTCTTC. This codes for CASSRNIGGARYEQFF.

This clone showed up many times. The chain employs TRBV25-1 and TRBJ2-7, with D unclear. This CDR3 contains 15 residues. Trimming shortened V by 0 bases and J by 3 bases, and 12 bases separated the two germline ends. Per germline, CDR1 MGHDK and CDR2 SYGVNS. Written as DNA, the CDR3 is TGTGCCAGCAGTGAATATGGAGTTGGGTACTACGAGCAGTACTTC. As protein: CASSEYGVGYYEQYF.

The V call is TRBV29-1, the J call TRBJ2-6, with 9 bases aligning to TRBD1. The germline CDR1 and CDR2 sequences are SQVTM and ANQGSEA. This CDR3 spans 16 amino acids. Unmatched junction bases numbered 6, after V lost 6 bases and J lost 0 bases. DNA for the CDR3: TGCAGCGTCCCGGGACAGGGCACCTCTGGGGCCAACGTCCTGACTTTC. This encodes CSVPGQGTSGANVLTF.

This chain joins TRBV27 and TRBJ1-2, with 12 bases that match TRBD1. Germline V CDR1 and CDR2: MNHEY, SMNVEV (reference sequence). The CDR3 runs to 15 residues. V shed 5 bases, J shed 6 bases, and the junction held 7 bases outside the gene matches. The CDR3 region has the DNA TGTGCCAGCAGTGGTATTAGGGACAGGGGGCATGGCTACACCTTC. Its protein is CASSGIRDRGHGYTF.

The V gene is TRBV30, the J gene TRBJ1-6; no firm D call. Germline V CDR1 and CDR2: GTSNPN, SVGIG (reference sequence). The V and J ends lost 2 bases and 8 bases respectively, with 10 bases between them. The CDR3 extends over 13 amino acids. This chain's CDR3 is CAWSISADSPLHF. The CDR3 bases are TGTGCCTGGAGTATATCGGCGGATTCACCCCTCCACTTT.

This rearrangement joins TRBV6-5 to TRBJ1-1; D is perhaps TRBD1 (5 bases). Per germline, CDR1 MNHEY and CDR2 SVGAGI. This CDR3 contains 12 residues. Trimming took 10 bases from V and 3 from J, leaving 12 bases between them. CDR3 protein: CATRGRDTEAFF. The CDR3 DNA sequence: TGTGCCACCCGGGGGAGAGACACTGAAGCTTTCTTT.

The gene calls are TRBV6-2 or TRBV6-3 and TRBJ1-6; possible D gene TRBD1, 6 bases. Germline CDR1 MNHEY, CDR2 SVGEGT. Trimming took off 5 bases at V and 8 bases at J, with 16 bases between the two ends. There are 15 residues in the CDR3. The CDR3 DNA follows: TGTGCCAGCAGTAACTACAGGGCGTCAGATTCACCCCTCCACTTT. It translates to CASSNYRASDSPLHF.

This clone appeared a single time. V gene TRBV12-3 or TRBV12-4 combines with J gene TRBJ2-7, with D hard to call. CDR3 length: 12 residues. V lost 5 bases to trimming and J lost 4 bases, with 9 bases between them. CDR3 sequence: CASSRVAYEQYF. The CDR3 bases are TGTGCCAGCAGTCGGGTGGCATACGAGCAGTACTTC.